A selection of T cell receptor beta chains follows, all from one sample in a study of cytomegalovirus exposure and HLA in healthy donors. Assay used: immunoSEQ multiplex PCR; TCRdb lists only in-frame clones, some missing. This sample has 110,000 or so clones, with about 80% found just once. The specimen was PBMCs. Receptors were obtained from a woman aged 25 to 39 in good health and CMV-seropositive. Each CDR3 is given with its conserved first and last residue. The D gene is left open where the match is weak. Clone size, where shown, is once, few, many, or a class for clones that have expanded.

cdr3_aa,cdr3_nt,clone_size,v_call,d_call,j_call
CASSEAAGGELFF,TGTGCCAGCAGTGAAGCGGCAGGGGGGGAGCTGTTTTTT,-,TRBV2,-,TRBJ2-2
CASSIRGRPQHF,TGTGCCAGCAGTATTAGGGGGAGGCCCCAGCATTTT,-,TRBV6-5,-,TRBJ1-5
CASSSQTNTEAFF,TGTGCCAGCAGCTCACAAACGAACACTGAAGCTTTCTTT,-,TRBV7-9,-,TRBJ1-1
CASSQDRYSNQPQHF,TGTGCCAGCAGCCAAGACAGATATAGCAATCAGCCCCAGCATTTT,-,TRBV5-6,-,TRBJ1-5
CASSLLPGGEVNYGYTF,TGTGCCAGCAGTCTATTACCCGGCGGGGAAGTAAACTATGGCTACACCTTC,once,TRBV27,-,TRBJ1-2
CASSGGTGVSQYF,TGTGCCAGCAGTGGTGGGACAGGCGTTTCACAGTATTTT,-,TRBV6-5,TRBD1,TRBJ2-3
CASSPGQIYGYTF,TGTGCCAGCTCGCCGGGACAGATCTATGGCTACACCTTC,-,TRBV18,TRBD1,TRBJ1-2
CSSSGGVFSYNEQFF,TGTTCCAGCAGCGGCGGGGTCTTCTCCTACAATGAGCAGTTCTTC,-,TRBV7-9,-,TRBJ2-1
CASSDGSNTEAFF,TGTGCCAGCAGTGATGGGAGTAACACTGAAGCTTTCTTT,few,TRBV2,-,TRBJ1-1
CSSSVGHSYEQYF,TGTTCCAGCAGCGTTGGACATTCCTACGAGCAGTACTTC,-,TRBV7-3,-,TRBJ2-7
CASSRLAGLNEQFF,TGTGCCAGTAGTCGGTTAGCGGGACTGAATGAGCAGTTCTTC,few,TRBV19,TRBD2,TRBJ2-1
CAIRNIQGPVITEAFF,TGTGCCATCAGGAATATACAGGGGCCAGTGATCACTGAAGCTTTCTTT,-,TRBV10-3,TRBD1,TRBJ1-1
CASSLGAGASDTQYF,TGTGCCAGCAGCTTGGGAGCGGGGGCCTCCGATACGCAGTATTTT,-,TRBV5-8,TRBD2,TRBJ2-3
CAWSGQISYNEQFF,TGTGCCTGGAGTGGACAGATTTCCTACAATGAGCAGTTCTTC,-,TRBV30,-,TRBJ2-1
CASSRTGMVGYTF,TGTGCCAGTAGTAGGACAGGGATGGTGGGCTACACCTTC,-,TRBV19,TRBD1,TRBJ1-2
CASSLARTTTGELFF,TGTGCCAGCAGCTTGGCGAGAACTACCACCGGGGAGCTGTTTTTT,few,TRBV5-6,-,TRBJ2-2
CATSLGAGATEAFF,TGTGCCACCAGCCTGGGGGCAGGCGCCACTGAAGCTTTCTTT,-,TRBV15,-,TRBJ1-1
CASSGILDRSSYEQYF,TGTGCCAGCAGTGGGATTTTGGACAGGAGCTCCTACGAGCAGTACTTC,-,TRBV25-1,TRBD1,TRBJ2-7
CASSRTRASYEQYF,TGTGCCAGCAGCCGGACTAGGGCGTCCTACGAGCAGTACTTC,-,TRBV6-1,TRBD2,TRBJ2-7
CASSLFEGSGNTIYF,TGTGCCAGCAGCTTGTTCGAGGGATCTGGAAACACCATATATTTT,-,TRBV11-2,-,TRBJ1-3
CASSLEGGSDQETQYF,TGTGCCAGCAGCTTAGAGGGAGGGAGCGACCAAGAGACCCAGTACTTC,-,TRBV11-3,TRBD2,TRBJ2-5
CASSQEAGASANYNEQFF,TGCGCCAGCAGCCAAGAGGCGGGTGCTAGCGCTAACTACAATGAGCAGTTCTTC,-,TRBV4-1,-,TRBJ2-1
CSGTGGTGYTF,TGCAGTGGCACGGGGGGTACGGGCTACACCTTC,-,TRBV20-1,-,TRBJ1-2
CASSELASSGNTIYF,TGTGCCAGCAGTGAACTGGCCAGCTCTGGAAACACCATATATTTT,-,TRBV2,-,TRBJ1-3
CASSEGLVGSGDPTYEQYF,TGTGCCAGCAGTGAAGGGTTGGTAGGTAGCGGGGACCCCACCTACGAGCAGTACTTC,-,TRBV2,TRBD2,TRBJ2-7
CASSPLGQVSYNEQFF,TGTGCCAGCTCACCTCTCGGACAGGTCAGCTACAATGAGCAGTTCTTC,-,TRBV18,TRBD1,TRBJ2-1
CASSRLAGGSTDTQYF,TGTGCCAGTAGCCGACTAGCGGGGGGGAGCACAGATACGCAGTATTTT,-,TRBV19,TRBD2,TRBJ2-3
CASSQTGQSLYGYTF,TGCGCCAGCAGCCAAACGGGACAGAGCCTCTATGGCTACACCTTC,-,TRBV5-1,TRBD1,TRBJ1-2
CASSFAGGPLNEQFF,TGTGCCAGCAGCTTCGCGGGAGGGCCTCTCAATGAGCAGTTCTTC,-,TRBV11-2,TRBD2,TRBJ2-1
CASSVGTEYNQPQHF,TGTGCCAGCAGCGTAGGGACTGAATACAATCAGCCCCAGCATTTT,-,TRBV9,-,TRBJ1-5
CASRPQSATNEKLFF,TGTGCCAGCAGACCACAAAGTGCAACTAATGAAAAACTGTTTTTT,few,TRBV5-4,-,TRBJ1-4
CASSGNVNNSPLHF,TGTGCCAGTTCAGGGAATGTGAATAATTCACCCCTCCACTTT,-,TRBV19,-,TRBJ1-6
CASSAGQAFSGNTIYF,TGTGCCAGCAGTGCTGGACAGGCTTTCTCTGGAAACACCATATATTTT,-,TRBV25-1,TRBD1,TRBJ1-3
CATSRDGQENTEAFF,TGTGCCACCAGCAGAGATGGGCAAGAGAACACTGAAGCTTTCTTT,few,TRBV15,-,TRBJ1-1
CASSPEDRTTNEKLFF,TGCGCCAGCAGCCCGGAAGACAGGACAACTAATGAAAAACTGTTTTTT,-,TRBV4-1,-,TRBJ1-4
CASSLTTASGNTIYF,TGCGCCAGCAGCTTGACGACAGCCTCTGGAAACACCATATATTTT,few,TRBV5-1,-,TRBJ1-3
CASSPDSFLSYEQYF,TGTGCCAGCAGTCCCGACAGCTTCCTATCCTACGAGCAGTACTTC,-,TRBV27,-,TRBJ2-7
CASSERLAGGPNTDTQYF,TGTGCCAGCAGTGAGCGGCTAGCGGGAGGGCCGAATACAGATACGCAGTATTTT,-,TRBV25-1,TRBD2,TRBJ2-3
CAWSVGTRENQPQHF,TGTGCCTGGAGTGTAGGGACACGAGAAAATCAGCCCCAGCATTTT,-,TRBV30,-,TRBJ1-5
CASSGSGRTTDTQYF,TGTGCCAGCAGTGGTAGCGGGAGGACCACAGATACGCAGTATTTT,-,TRBV2,TRBD2,TRBJ2-3
CASTPGQMNTEAFF,TGTGCCAGTACCCCGGGACAGATGAACACTGAAGCTTTCTTT,few,TRBV19,TRBD1,TRBJ1-1
CASSLRTSEQYF,TGTGCCAGCAGCCTTCGGACTTCCGAGCAGTACTTC,-,TRBV7-2,-,TRBJ2-7
CASSLGGGTEAFF,TGTGCCAGCAGTTTGGGGGGGGGTACTGAAGCTTTCTTT,-,TRBV27,-,TRBJ1-1
CASSPGGIRLTDTQYF,TGTGCCAGCAGCCCGGGGGGGATCCGACTCACAGATACGCAGTATTTT,-,TRBV4-2,TRBD2,TRBJ2-3
CASRGGQYTEAFF,TGCGCCAGCAGGGGTGGACAGTACACTGAAGCTTTCTTT,many,TRBV10-1,-,TRBJ1-1
CASSQGHLREQYF,TGTGCCAGCAGTCAAGGACACCTACGCGAGCAGTACTTC,-,TRBV6-5,-,TRBJ2-7
CASSIDLTSGSLGELFF,TGTGCCAGTAGTATAGATCTCACTAGCGGGAGTTTAGGGGAGCTGTTTTTT,few,TRBV19,TRBD2,TRBJ2-2
CASRRGTEGNEKLFF,TGTGCCAGCCGAAGAGGGACAGAGGGTAATGAAAAACTGTTTTTT,few,TRBV6-5,TRBD1,TRBJ1-4
CASTLTAQMNTEAFF,TGTGCCAGTACCCTGACAGCTCAGATGAACACTGAAGCTTTCTTT,few,TRBV19,-,TRBJ1-1
CASSPQGFETQYF,TGTGCCAGCAGCCCACAGGGTTTCGAGACCCAGTACTTC,-,TRBV9,-,TRBJ2-5
CASRASRQGSYEQYF,TGTGCCAGCAGAGCTTCGAGACAGGGGAGCTACGAGCAGTACTTC,-,TRBV2,TRBD1,TRBJ2-7
CASSLAREGARVSGELFF,TGTGCCAGCAGCTTAGCTCGGGAGGGGGCGAGGGTGTCCGGGGAGCTGTTTTTT,-,TRBV7-8,-,TRBJ2-2
CASSSGSAKIDEQFF,TGTGCCAGTAGTTCCGGGAGCGCCAAGATCGATGAGCAGTTCTTC,-,TRBV19,-,TRBJ2-1
CASKVAGPRAFF,TGTGCCAGCAAAGTGGCGGGGCCGAGAGCTTTCTTT,few,TRBV2,-,TRBJ1-1
CASTGAGGAYEQYF,TGTGCCAGCACCGGAGCGGGGGGAGCCTACGAGCAGTACTTC,-,TRBV6-1,TRBD2,TRBJ2-7